What follows are 26 T cell receptor beta chains derived from one specimen sequenced in a study of blood T cells in healthy people across ages. Then a second PCR, running roughly 7 to 11 cycles, was carried out with a sample-barcoded 5' primer and a J-beta primer mix. TCRdb re-called the 5' RACE reads with MiXCR, one entry per CDR3 protein. The sample carries roughly 1,300,000 distinct CDR3 sequences, around 55% recorded once. Sample: blood. These TCRs come from a man younger than 35 in good health.

The V gene is TRBV20-1, the J gene TRBJ2-5; 14 nucleotides line up with TRBD2. The V segment lost 0 bases and the J segment 3 bases; nucleotides outside the gene matches: 3. The length of the CDR3 is 16 residues. CDR1 and CDR2 from the germline V gene are DFQATT and SNEGSKA (reference sequence). CDR3 amino acids: CSARERTSGRKETQYF. The CDR3, as DNA: TGCAGTGCTAGAGAAAGGACTAGCGGGAGGAAAGAGACCCAGTACTTC.

This clonotype was found a few times. The DNA for the CDR3 is TGTGCCAGCAGTCCACGGTTTGAAGAAGAGACCCAGTACTTC. This sequence encodes CASSPRFEEETQYF. The chain links TRBV27 to TRBJ2-5; D is uncertain. Germline V gene lookup returns CDR1 MNHEY and CDR2 SMNVEV (reference sequence). This CDR3 contains 14 residues. The V end was cut by 5 bases, the J end by 3 bases, with 13 bases between.

The rearrangement uses TRBV4-1 and TRBJ2-1; TRBD2 matches 8 bases. V gave up 0 bases and J gave up 9 bases; unmatched junction bases: 10. CDR1 is MGHRA and CDR2 is YSYEKL in the germline V gene. The CDR3 has 16 amino acids. The CDR3 reads CASSQEMSGSGGEQFF. The CDR3 nucleotides read TGCGCCAGCAGCCAAGAAATGAGCGGGAGCGGGGGTGAGCAGTTCTTC.

A few counts support this clonotype. The V call is TRBV25-1, the J call TRBJ2-7; perhaps TRBD1 as D (6 bases). The germline V and J ends were trimmed by 5 bases and 5 bases, with 13 bases remaining between them. The length of the CDR3 is 13 residues. Germline V gives CDR1 MGHDK, CDR2 SYGVNS. CDR3 sequence reads: CASSSGHSDEQYF. The CDR3 DNA follows: TGTGCCAGCAGTTCGGGACATTCCGACGAGCAGTACTTC.

This clonotype was counted between two and nine times. The CDR3, as DNA: TGTGCCAGCAGTCAACGGGAGCGGGGACAAGAGACCCAGTACTTC. Protein product: CASSQRERGQETQYF. The chain couples TRBV2 to TRBJ2-5; the match to TRBD2 covers 7 bases. In germline, CDR1 is SNHLY, CDR2 FYNNEI. CDR3 length: 15 amino acids. With V trimmed by 5 bases and J by 2 bases, 8 bases remained unmatched. Full variable domain (remainder filled in from reference TRBV2 and TRBJ2-5): EPEVTQTPSHQVTQMGQEVILRCVPISNHLYFYWYRQILGQKVEFLVSFYNNEISEKSEIFDDQFSVERPDGSNFTLKIRSTKLEDSAMYFCASSQRERGQETQYFGPGTRLLVL.

This clonotype occurred a few times. The CDR3 nucleotides are TGTGCCAGCAGCTTAGGGACAGGGGGGGCGTTTTTGTCCAACTACGAGCAGTACTTC. This encodes CASSLGTGGAFLSNYEQYF. This chain links TRBV7-2 with TRBJ2-7; 10 nucleotides line up with TRBD1. CDR1 and CDR2 (germline): SGHTA, FQGNSA. Unmatched junction bases numbered 15, after V lost 1 base and J lost 3 bases. The CDR3 has 19 amino acids.

CDR3 DNA sequence: TGTGCCAGCAGTGACTATGGGAACGGAGAGACCCAGTACTTC. As protein: CASSDYGNGETQYF. This chain connects TRBV25-1 to TRBJ2-5; D unclear. CDR1 and CDR2 from the germline V gene are MGHDK and SYGVNS. This CDR3 has 14 amino acids. Trimming stripped 3 bases from V and 4 bases from J, with 12 bases between.

Only one count was recorded for this clonotype. The chain employs TRBV9 and TRBJ2-5; 11 nucleotides agree with TRBD2. In germline, CDR1 is SGDLS, CDR2 YYNGEE. The CDR3 loop spans 15 amino acids. The ends lost 3 bases at V and 5 bases at J; junction bases unmatched: 6. As DNA, the CDR3 is TGTGCCAGCAGCGGACCCACTAGCGGGGGTGAGACCCAGTACTTC. Translating gives CASSGPTSGGETQYF.

V usage is TRBV5-6 and J usage is TRBJ2-4; 7 bases align to TRBD2. The J call may not be correct, given that the DNA end is closer to TRBJ2-5. CDR1 SGHDT and CDR2 YYEEEE come from the germline V gene. This CDR3 is built from 15 residues. The CDR3 sequence is CASSQTGTTQETQYF. CDR3 nucleotides: TGTGCCAGCAGCCAAACGGGGACTACACAAGAGACCCAGTACTTC.

The V and J genes are TRBV6-5 and TRBJ1-2, with a possible D match to TRBD1 (6 bases). Looked up from germline, CDR1 is MNHEY and CDR2 is SVGAGI. With 0 bases removed from V and 8 bases from J, the gap between germline ends came to 13 bases. This CDR3 contains 14 residues. DNA for the CDR3: TGTGCCAGCAGTTACTCGATCGGGGGGCAAGGCTACACCTTC. Protein product: CASSYSIGGQGYTF.

This rearrangement joins TRBV15 to TRBJ2-5; tentatively, D is TRBD2 (6 bases). Trimming shortened V by 0 bases and J by 1 base, and 21 bases separated the two germline ends. The CDR3 has 19 residues. The germline gives CDR1 LNHNV, CDR2 YYDKDF (reference sequence). The CDR3 sequence is CATSRDWVRPIGGQETQYF. In DNA form, the CDR3 reads TGTGCCACCAGCAGAGATTGGGTACGCCCCATCGGGGGCCAAGAGACCCAGTACTTC.

The rearrangement uses TRBV3-1 and TRBJ2-5; D possibly uses TRBD1 or TRBD2 (6 bases each). CDR3 length: 16 amino acids. The germline gives CDR1 LGHDT, CDR2 YNNKEL (reference sequence). V dropped 1 base and J dropped 4 bases, with 16 bases sitting between them. CDR3 nucleotide sequence: TGTGCCAGCAGCCAAGTTGATGTAGGGGGGCGAGAGACCCAGTACTTC. Its translation is CASSQVDVGGRETQYF.

DNA of the CDR3: TGCAGCGGCTCCGACAGGACTTCTATTGCAACTAATGAAAAACTGTTTTTT. It yields the protein CSGSDRTSIATNEKLFF. The chain carries TRBV20-1 and TRBJ1-4; TRBD1 might be the D (6 bases). Germline V gene data show CDR1 as DFQATT and CDR2 as SNEGSKA (reference sequence). The CDR3 runs to 17 residues.

V and J are TRBV29-1 and TRBJ2-3; TRBD2 matches at 9 bases. CDR1 SQVTM and CDR2 ANQGSEA come from the germline V gene. This CDR3 has 17 amino acids. The junction had 12 bases not matched to a gene; V was cut back by 0 bases and J by 5 bases. The chain's CDR3 is CSVEDPTASGKVDTQYF. CDR3 nucleotides: TGCAGCGTTGAAGATCCTACCGCTAGCGGGAAGGTAGATACGCAGTATTTT.

This clonotype was found a few times. The chain uses TRBV27 and TRBJ1-2; a weak D match, TRBD1 (6 bases). The CDR3 consists of 12 residues. The germline V gene encodes CDR1 MNHEY and CDR2 SMNVEV (reference sequence). The V gene lost 7 bases and the J gene lost 6 bases, with 12 bases spanning the gap. CDR3: CASTPQGHGYTF. Written as DNA, the CDR3 is TGTGCCAGCACCCCACAGGGACATGGCTACACCTTC.

This clonotype has just a few counts. The chain combines TRBV6-2 or TRBV6-3 with TRBJ2-2; a possible D gene is TRBD2 (6 bases). Trimming stripped 6 bases from V and 2 bases from J, with 10 bases between. CDR1 is MNHEY and CDR2 is SVGEGT in the germline V gene. There are 14 residues in the CDR3. CDR3 nucleotide sequence: TGTGCCAGCAGAAAGACTAGTAACACCGGGGAGCTGTTTTTT. Translation: CASRKTSNTGELFF.

The V call is TRBV6-6, the J call TRBJ2-4; a weak D match, TRBD1 (6 bases). The J call may be wrong; the DNA end is better matched by TRBJ2-7. Germline V gene sequence: CDR1 MNHNY, CDR2 SVGAGI (reference sequence). The CDR3 totals 15 residues. The CDR3 loop reads CASSTGDIKFYEQYF. The CDR3 DNA sequence: TGTGCCAGCAGTACCGGGGACATCAAGTTCTACGAGCAGTACTTC.

The rearrangement joins TRBV4-2 to TRBJ2-7, with 8 bases lining up with TRBD2. The V and J ends lost 4 bases and 8 bases, in that order; junction bases with no gene match: 10. The CDR3 covers 14 residues. CDR1 and CDR2 (germline): LGHNA, YNFKEQ. CDR3 nucleotide sequence: TGTGCCAGCAGCCCCGCGGGAGGAGTTAACAAGCAGTACTTC. Its protein is CASSPAGGVNKQYF.

The sample holds one count of this clonotype. The CDR3 region has the DNA TGTGCCACCTCCCCCTGGACAGGGATTTCCAATCAGCCCCAGCATTTT. It specifies CATSPWTGISNQPQHF. The chain uses TRBV7-9 and TRBJ1-5; the match to TRBD1 covers 8 bases. Germline V lookup: CDR1 SEHNR, CDR2 FQNEAQ (reference sequence). Unmatched junction bases numbered 14, after V lost 10 bases and J lost 3 bases. The length of the CDR3 is 16 residues.

The gene calls are TRBV25-1 and TRBJ1-2; the D gene is possibly TRBD1 (5 bases). Trimming pared 5 bases from V and 5 bases from J, leaving 18 bases between. Per germline, CDR1 MGHDK and CDR2 SYGVNS. The CDR3 extends over 15 amino acids. CDR3 DNA: TGTGCCAGCAGTCCTCCACTGGGGGTTGCGTATGGCTACACCTTC. As protein: CASSPPLGVAYGYTF.

The chain combines TRBV5-1 with TRBJ2-1, with 7 positions matching TRBD1. Trimming removed 1 base from V and 6 bases from J; junction bases left unmatched: 7. The CDR3 extends over 15 amino acids. Germline assignment: CDR1 SGHRS and CDR2 YFSETQ. As DNA, the CDR3 is TGCGCCAGCAGCTTGATCCCGGGACAGCCCAATGAGCAGTTCTTC. Protein product: CASSLIPGQPNEQFF.

The chain joins TRBV28 to TRBJ2-1, with unresolved D. This CDR3 spans 15 amino acids. CDR1 is MDHEN and CDR2 is SYDVKM in the germline V gene. Between the trimmed V and J ends, which lost 7 bases and 2 bases, there was a span of 15 bases. In nucleotides, the CDR3 is TGTGCCAGCACCCCCGGACGGTCAACCTACAATGAGCAGTTCTTC. This sequence encodes CASTPGRSTYNEQFF.

The chain couples TRBV7-8 to TRBJ2-1; D is uncertain. This CDR3 is 15 amino acids long. In germline, CDR1 is SGHVS, CDR2 FQNEAQ. V was clipped by 1 base and J by 3 bases, with 10 bases between them. The CDR3 bases are TGTGCCAGCAGCTTAGTTGGGCAGAACTACAATGAGCAGTTCTTC. Encoded protein: CASSLVGQNYNEQFF.

V gene TRBV10-3 combines with J gene TRBJ1-6; a possible D gene is TRBD1 (6 bases). Trimming removed 3 bases from V and 7 bases from J, with 19 bases in between. Germline V gives CDR1 ENHRY, CDR2 SYGVKD. The CDR3 has 17 residues. CDR3 sequence (DNA): TGTGCCATCAGTGATCCCCTTAGCGGGGGCGGCAATTCACCCCTCCACTTT. Translation: CAISDPLSGGGNSPLHF.

Comment on this clonotype: One end of the junction does not line up with germline, which may come from a read error. The chain links TRBV30 to TRBJ1-2, with D unclear. Looked up from germline, CDR1 is GTSNPN and CDR2 is SVGIG (reference sequence). CDR3 length: 11 amino acids. The CDR3 DNA reads TGTGCCTGGAGTGCCGGGGAGGGCTACATCTTC. Its translation is CAWSAGEGYIF.

The chain combines TRBV7-8 with TRBJ2-6; maybe TRBD2 (5 bases). In germline, CDR1 is SGHVS, CDR2 FQNEAQ. The CDR3 runs to 16 residues. Trimming removed 0 bases from V and 2 bases from J, with 8 bases in between. The CDR3, as DNA: TGTGCCAGCAGCTTAGCCGCCGGGGCTGGGGCCAACGTCCTGACTTTC. It translates to CASSLAAGAGANVLTF.